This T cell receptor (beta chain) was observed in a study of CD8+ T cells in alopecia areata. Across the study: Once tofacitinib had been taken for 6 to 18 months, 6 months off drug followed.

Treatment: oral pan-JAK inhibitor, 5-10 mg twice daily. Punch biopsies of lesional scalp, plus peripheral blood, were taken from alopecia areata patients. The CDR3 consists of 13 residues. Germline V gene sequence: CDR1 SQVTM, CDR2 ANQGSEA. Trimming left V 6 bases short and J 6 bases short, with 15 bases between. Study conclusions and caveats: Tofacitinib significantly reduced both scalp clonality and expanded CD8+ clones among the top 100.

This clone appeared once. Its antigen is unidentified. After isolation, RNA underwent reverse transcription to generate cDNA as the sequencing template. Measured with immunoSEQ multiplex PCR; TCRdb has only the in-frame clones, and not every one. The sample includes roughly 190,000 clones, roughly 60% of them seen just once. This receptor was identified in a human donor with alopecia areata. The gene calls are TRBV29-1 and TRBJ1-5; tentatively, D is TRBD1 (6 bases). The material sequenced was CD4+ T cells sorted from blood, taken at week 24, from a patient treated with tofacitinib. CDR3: CSVSGAVAQPQHF. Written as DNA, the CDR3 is TGCAGCGTATCAGGGGCGGTGGCTCAGCCCCAGCATTTT.